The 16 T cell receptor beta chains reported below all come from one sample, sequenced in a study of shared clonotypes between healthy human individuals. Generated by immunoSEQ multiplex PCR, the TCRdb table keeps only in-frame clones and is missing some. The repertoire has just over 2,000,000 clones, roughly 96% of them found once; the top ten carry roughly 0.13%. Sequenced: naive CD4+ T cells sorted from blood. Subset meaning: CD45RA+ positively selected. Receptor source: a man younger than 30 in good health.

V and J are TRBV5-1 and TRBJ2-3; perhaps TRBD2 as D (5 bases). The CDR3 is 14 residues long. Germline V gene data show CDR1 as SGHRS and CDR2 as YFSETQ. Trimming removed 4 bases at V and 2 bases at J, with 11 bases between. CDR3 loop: CASSPTGFTDTQYF. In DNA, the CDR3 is TGCGCCAGCAGCCCAACGGGGTTCACAGATACGCAGTATTTT.

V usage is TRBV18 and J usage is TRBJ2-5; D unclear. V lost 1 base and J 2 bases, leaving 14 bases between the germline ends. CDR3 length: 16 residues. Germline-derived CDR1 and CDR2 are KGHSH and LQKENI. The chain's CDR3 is CASSPLQRGEQETQYF. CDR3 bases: TGTGCCAGCTCACCACTGCAGAGAGGAGAACAAGAGACCCAGTACTTC.

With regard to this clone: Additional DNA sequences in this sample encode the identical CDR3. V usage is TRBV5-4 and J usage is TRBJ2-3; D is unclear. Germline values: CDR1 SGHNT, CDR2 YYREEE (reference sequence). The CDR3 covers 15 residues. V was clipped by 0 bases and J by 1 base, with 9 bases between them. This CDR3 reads CASSLGGVGTDTQYF. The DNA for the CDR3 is TGTGCCAGCAGCTTGGGTGGAGTGGGCACAGATACGCAGTATTTT.

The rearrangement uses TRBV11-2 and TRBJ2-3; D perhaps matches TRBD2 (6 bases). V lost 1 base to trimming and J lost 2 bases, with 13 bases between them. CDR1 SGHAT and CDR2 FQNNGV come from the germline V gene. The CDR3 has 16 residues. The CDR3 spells CASSLVPGSFTDTQYF. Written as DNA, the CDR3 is TGTGCCAGCAGCTTAGTTCCCGGGAGCTTCACAGATACGCAGTATTTT. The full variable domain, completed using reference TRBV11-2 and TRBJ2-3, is EAGVAQSPRYKIIEKRQSVAFWCNPISGHATLYWYQQILGQGPKLLIQFQNNGVVDDSQLPKDRFSAERLKGVDSTLKIQPAKLEDSAVYLCASSLVPGSFTDTQYFGPGTRLTVL.

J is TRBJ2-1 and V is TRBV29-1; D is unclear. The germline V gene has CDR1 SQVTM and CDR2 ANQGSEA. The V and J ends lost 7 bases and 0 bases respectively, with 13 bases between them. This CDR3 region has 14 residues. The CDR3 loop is CSADPLDSYNEQFF. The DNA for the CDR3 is TGCAGCGCGGATCCACTGGACTCCTACAATGAGCAGTTCTTC.

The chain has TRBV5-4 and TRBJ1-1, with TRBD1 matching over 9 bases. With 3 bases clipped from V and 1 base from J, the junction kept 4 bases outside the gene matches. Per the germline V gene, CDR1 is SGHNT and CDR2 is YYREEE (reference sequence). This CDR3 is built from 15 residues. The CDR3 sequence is CASSSPTGGNTEAFF. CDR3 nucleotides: TGTGCCAGCAGCTCCCCGACAGGGGGGAACACTGAAGCTTTCTTT.

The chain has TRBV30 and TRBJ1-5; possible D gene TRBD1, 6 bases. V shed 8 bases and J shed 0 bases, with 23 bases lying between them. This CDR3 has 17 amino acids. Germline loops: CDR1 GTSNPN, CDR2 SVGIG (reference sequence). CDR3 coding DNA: TGTGCCGTAAGCACAGGGTTCGGCGTTAATAGCAATCAGCCCCAGCATTTT. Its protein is CAVSTGFGVNSNQPQHF.

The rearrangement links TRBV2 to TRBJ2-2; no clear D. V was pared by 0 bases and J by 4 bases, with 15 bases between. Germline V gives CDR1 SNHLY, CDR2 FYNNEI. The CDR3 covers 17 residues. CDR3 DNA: TGTGCCAGCAGTGAAGCCGTGAATAGGGTCGGCACCGGGGAGCTGTTTTTT. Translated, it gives CASSEAVNRVGTGELFF.

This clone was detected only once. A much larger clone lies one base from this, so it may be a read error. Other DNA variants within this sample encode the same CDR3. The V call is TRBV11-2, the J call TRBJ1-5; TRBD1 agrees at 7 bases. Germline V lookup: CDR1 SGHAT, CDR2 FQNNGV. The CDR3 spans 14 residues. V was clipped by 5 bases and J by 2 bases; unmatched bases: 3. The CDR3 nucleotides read TGTGCCAGCAGCACCGGACAGGGCAATCAGCCCCAGCATTTT. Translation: CASSTGQGNQPQHF.

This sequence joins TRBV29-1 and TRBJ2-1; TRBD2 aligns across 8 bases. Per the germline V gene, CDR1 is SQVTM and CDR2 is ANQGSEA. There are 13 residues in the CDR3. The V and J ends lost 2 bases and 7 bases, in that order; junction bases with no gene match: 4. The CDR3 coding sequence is TGCAGCGTTGAACTGGGACTAGTGAATGAGCAGTTCTTC. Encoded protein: CSVELGLVNEQFF.

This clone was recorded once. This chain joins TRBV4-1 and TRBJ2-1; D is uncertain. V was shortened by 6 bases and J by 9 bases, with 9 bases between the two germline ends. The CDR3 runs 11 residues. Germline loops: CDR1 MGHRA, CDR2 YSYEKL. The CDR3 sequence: CASSLMGEQFF. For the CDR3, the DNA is TGCGCCAGCAGTCTGATGGGTGAGCAGTTCTTC.

The CDR3 is CASTVQGGNEKLFF. In DNA, the CDR3 is TGTGCCAGTACCGTACAGGGTGGCAATGAAAAACTGTTTTTT. The V call is TRBV19, the J call TRBJ1-4, with a weak D call TRBD1 (6 bases). Trimming cost V 7 bases and J 5 bases, with 14 bases left between them. CDR1 and CDR2 from the germline V gene are LNHDA and SQIVND (reference sequence). This CDR3 is built from 14 residues.

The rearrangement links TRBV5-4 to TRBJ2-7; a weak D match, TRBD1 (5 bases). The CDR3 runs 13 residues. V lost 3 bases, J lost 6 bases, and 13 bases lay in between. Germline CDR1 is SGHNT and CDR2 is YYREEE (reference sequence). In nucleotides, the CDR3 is TGTGCCAGCAGCTGGGGCCAGGACGGCGAGCAGTACTTC. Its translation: CASSWGQDGEQYF.

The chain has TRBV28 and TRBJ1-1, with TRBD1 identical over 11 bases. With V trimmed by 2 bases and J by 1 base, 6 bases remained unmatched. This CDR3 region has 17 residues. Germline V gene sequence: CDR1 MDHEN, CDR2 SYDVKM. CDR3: CASSLPGQGARNTEAFF. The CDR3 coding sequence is TGTGCCAGCAGTTTACCCGGACAGGGGGCGAGGAACACTGAAGCTTTCTTT.

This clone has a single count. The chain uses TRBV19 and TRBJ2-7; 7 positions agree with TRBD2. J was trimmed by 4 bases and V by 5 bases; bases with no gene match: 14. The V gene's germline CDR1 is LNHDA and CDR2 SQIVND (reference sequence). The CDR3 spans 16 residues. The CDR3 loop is CASSSTIQRGTYEQYF. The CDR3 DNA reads TGTGCCAGTAGTTCGACCATTCAGCGGGGAACATACGAGCAGTACTTC.

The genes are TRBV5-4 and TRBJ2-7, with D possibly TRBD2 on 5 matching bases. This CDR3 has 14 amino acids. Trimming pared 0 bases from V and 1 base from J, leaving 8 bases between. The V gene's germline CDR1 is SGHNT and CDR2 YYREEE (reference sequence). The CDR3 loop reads CASSLDGGSYEQYF. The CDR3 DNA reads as TGTGCCAGCAGCTTGGACGGCGGGTCCTACGAGCAGTACTTC.